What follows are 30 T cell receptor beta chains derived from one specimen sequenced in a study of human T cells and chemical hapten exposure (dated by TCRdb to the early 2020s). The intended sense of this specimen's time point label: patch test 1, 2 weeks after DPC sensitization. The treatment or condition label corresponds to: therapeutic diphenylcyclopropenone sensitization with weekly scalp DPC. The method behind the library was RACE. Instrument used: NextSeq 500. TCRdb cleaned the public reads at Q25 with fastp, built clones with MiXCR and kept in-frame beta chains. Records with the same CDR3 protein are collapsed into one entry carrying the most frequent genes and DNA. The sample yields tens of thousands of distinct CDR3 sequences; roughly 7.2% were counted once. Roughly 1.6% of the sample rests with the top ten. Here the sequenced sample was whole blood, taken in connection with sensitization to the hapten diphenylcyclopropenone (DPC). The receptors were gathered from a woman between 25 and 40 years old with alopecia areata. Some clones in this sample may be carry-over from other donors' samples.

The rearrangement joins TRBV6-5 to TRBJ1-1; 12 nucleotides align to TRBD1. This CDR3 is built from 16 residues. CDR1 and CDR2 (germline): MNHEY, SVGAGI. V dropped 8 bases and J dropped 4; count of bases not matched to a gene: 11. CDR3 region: CASFPGQGAGGTEAFF. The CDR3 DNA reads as TGTGCCAGCTTCCCGGGACAGGGGGCCGGAGGCACTGAAGCTTTCTTT.

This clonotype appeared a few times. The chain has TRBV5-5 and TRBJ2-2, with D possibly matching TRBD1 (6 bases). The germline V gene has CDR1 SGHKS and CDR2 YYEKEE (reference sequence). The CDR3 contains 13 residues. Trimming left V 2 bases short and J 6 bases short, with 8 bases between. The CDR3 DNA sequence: TGTGCCAGCAGCTTTACAGGGCCCGGGGAGCTGTTTTTT. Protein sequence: CASSFTGPGELFF.

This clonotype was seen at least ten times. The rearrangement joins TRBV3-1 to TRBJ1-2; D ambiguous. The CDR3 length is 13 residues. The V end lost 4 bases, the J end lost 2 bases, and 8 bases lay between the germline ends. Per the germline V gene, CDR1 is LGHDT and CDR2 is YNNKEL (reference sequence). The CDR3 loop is CASSLQTNYGYTF. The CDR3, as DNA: TGTGCCAGCAGCCTACAGACAAACTATGGCTACACCTTC.

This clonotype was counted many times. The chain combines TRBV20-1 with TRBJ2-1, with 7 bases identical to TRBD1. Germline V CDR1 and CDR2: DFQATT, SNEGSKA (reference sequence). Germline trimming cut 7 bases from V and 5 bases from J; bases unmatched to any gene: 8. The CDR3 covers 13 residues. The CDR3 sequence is CSVNRDSHNEQFF. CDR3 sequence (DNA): TGCAGTGTTAACCGGGACAGTCACAATGAGCAGTTCTTC.

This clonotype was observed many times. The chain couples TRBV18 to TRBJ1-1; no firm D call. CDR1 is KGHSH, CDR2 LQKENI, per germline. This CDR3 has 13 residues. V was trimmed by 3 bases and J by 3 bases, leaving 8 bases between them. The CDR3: CASSPASYTEAFF. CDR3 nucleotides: TGTGCCAGCTCACCCGCGAGTTACACTGAAGCTTTCTTT.

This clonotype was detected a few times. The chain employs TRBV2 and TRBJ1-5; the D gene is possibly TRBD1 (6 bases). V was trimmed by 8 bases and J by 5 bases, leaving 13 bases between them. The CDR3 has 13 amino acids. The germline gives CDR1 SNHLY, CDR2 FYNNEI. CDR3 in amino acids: CASRTARHQPQHF. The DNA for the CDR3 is TGTGCCAGCCGGACAGCGCGACATCAGCCCCAGCATTTT.

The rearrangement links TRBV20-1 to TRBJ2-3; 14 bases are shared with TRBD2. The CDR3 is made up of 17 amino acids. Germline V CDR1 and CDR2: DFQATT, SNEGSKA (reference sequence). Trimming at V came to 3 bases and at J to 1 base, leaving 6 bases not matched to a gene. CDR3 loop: CSARRTSGGRGTDTQYF. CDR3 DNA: TGCAGTGCTAGGAGGACTAGCGGGGGGCGGGGCACAGATACGCAGTATTTT.

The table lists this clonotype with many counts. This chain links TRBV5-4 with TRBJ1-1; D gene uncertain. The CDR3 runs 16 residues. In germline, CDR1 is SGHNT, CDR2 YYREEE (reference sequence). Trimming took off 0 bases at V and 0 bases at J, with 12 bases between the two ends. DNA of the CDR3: TGTGCCAGCAGCTTGGCCTATGGAGGGATGAACACTGAAGCTTTCTTT. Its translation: CASSLAYGGMNTEAFF.

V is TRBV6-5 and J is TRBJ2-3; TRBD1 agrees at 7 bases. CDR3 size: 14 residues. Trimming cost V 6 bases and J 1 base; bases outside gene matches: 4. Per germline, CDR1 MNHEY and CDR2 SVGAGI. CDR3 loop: CASRRDRGTDTQYF. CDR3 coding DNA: TGTGCCAGCAGGCGAGACAGGGGCACAGATACGCAGTATTTT.

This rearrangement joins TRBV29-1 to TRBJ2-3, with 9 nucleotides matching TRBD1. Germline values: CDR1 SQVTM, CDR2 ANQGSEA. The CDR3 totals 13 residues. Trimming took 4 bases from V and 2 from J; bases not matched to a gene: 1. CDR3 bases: TGCAGCGTTGGGGACAGGGACACAGATACGCAGTATTTT. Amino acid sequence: CSVGDRDTDTQYF.

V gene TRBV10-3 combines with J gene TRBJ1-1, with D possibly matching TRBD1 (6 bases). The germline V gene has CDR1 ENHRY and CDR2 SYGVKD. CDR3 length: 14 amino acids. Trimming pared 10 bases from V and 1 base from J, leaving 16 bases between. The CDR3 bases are TGTGCCAGCAGAAACAGGGAGACGAACACTGAAGCTTTCTTT. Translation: CASRNRETNTEAFF.

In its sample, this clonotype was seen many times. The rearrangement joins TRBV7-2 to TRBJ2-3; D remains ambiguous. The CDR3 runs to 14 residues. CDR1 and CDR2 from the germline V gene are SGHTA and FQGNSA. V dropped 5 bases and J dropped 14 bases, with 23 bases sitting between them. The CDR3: CASSPSPLLESRYF. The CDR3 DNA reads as TGTGCCAGCAGCCCAAGTCCCTTATTAGAATCTCGGTATTTT.

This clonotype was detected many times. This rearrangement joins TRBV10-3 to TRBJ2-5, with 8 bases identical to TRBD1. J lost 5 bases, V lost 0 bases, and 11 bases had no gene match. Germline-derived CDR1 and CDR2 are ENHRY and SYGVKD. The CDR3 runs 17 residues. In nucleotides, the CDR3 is TGTGCCATCAGTGAGTCCCGGACAGGGTCCTGGAAGGAGACCCAGTACTTC. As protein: CAISESRTGSWKETQYF.

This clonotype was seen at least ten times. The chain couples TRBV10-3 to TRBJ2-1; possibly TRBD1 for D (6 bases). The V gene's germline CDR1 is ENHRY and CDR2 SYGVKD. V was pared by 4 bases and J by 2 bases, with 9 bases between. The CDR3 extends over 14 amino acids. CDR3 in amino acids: CAISAGGTYNEQFF. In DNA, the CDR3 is TGTGCCATCAGTGCTGGGGGCACCTACAATGAGCAGTTCTTC.

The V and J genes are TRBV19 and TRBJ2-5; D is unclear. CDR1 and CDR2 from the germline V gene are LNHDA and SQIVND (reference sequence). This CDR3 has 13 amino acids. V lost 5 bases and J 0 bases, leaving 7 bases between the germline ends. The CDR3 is CASSGKYQETQYF. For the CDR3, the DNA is TGTGCCAGTAGTGGGAAGTACCAAGAGACCCAGTACTTC.

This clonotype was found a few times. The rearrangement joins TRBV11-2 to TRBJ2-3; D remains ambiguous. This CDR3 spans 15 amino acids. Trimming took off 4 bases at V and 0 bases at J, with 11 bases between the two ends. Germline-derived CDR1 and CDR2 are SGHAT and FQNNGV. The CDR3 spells CASSSPRYSTDTQYF. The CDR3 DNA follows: TGTGCCAGCAGCTCCCCAAGGTATAGCACAGATACGCAGTATTTT.

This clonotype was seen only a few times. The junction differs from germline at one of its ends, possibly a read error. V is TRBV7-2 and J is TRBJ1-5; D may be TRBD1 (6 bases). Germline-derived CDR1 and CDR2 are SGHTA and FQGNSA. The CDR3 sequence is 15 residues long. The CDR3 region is CASNPTGYSNQPQNF. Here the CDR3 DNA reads TGTGCCAGCAACCCCACAGGGTATAGCAATCAGCCCCAGAATTTT.

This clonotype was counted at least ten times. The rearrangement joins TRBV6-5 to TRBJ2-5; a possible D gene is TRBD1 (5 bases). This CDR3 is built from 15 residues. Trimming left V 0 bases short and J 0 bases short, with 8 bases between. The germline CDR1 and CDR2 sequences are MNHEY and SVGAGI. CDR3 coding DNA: TGTGCCAGCAGTTACTCCGGACATAACCAAGAGACCCAGTACTTC. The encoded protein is CASSYSGHNQETQYF.

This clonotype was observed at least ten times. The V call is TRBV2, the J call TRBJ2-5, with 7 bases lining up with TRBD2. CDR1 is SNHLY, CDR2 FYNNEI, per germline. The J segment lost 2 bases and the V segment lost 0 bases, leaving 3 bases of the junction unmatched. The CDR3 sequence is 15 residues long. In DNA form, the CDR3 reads TGTGCCAGCAGTGAAGCCAGCGGGGCTCAAGAGACCCAGTACTTC. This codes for CASSEASGAQETQYF.

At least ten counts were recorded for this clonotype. CDR3 coding DNA: TGCGCCAGCAGCTTGTTTGGCGGGGGGCAGGGCGCCTACAATGAGCAGTTCTTC. Translation: CASSLFGGGQGAYNEQFF. The chain combines TRBV5-1 with TRBJ2-1; 8 nucleotides align to TRBD2. J was trimmed by 2 bases and V by 1 base; bases with no gene match: 11. The CDR3 is made up of 18 amino acids. The V gene's germline CDR1 is SGHRS and CDR2 YFSETQ.

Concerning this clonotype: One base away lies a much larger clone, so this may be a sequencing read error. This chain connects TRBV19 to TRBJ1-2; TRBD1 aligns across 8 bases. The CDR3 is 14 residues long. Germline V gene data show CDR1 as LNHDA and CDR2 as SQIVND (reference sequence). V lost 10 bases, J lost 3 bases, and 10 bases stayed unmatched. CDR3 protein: CATTPGTGYYGYTF. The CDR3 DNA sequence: TGTGCCACAACTCCCGGGACAGGATACTATGGCTACACCTTC.

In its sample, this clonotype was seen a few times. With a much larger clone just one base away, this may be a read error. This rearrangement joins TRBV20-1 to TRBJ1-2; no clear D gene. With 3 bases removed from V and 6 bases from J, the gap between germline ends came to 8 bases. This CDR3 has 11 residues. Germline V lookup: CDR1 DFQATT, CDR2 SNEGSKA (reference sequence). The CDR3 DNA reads TGCAGTGCTAGGAGCGTCGATGGCTACACCTTC. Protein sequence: CSARSVDGYTF.

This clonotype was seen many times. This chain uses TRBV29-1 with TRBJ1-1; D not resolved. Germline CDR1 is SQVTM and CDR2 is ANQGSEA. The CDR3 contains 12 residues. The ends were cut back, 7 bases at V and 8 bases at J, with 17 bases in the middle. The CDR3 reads CSAVTWYLEAFF. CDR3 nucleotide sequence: TGCAGCGCCGTGACGTGGTATCTCGAAGCTTTCTTT. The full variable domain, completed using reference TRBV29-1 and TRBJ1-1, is SAVISQKPSRDICQRGTSLTIQCQVDSQVTMMFWYRQQPGQSLTLIATANQGSEATYESGFVIDKFPISRPNLTFSTLTVSNMSPEDSSIYLCSAVTWYLEAFFGQGTRLTVV.

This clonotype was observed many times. CDR3 in amino acids: CASSTGTGREKLFF. DNA for the CDR3: TGTGCCAGCAGTACCGGGACAGGGCGTGAAAAACTGTTTTTT. This chain uses TRBV28 with TRBJ1-4; the match to TRBD1 covers 9 bases. The CDR3 runs 14 residues. Germline V gives CDR1 MDHEN, CDR2 SYDVKM. Trimming took 5 bases from V and 7 from J; bases not matched to a gene: 5.

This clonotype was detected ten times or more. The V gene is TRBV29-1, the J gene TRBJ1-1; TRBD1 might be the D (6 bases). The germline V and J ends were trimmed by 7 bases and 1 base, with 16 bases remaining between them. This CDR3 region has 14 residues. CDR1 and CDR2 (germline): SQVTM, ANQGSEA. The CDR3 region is CSAVPGHANTEAFF. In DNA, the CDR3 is TGCAGCGCCGTCCCGGGACACGCGAACACTGAAGCTTTCTTT.

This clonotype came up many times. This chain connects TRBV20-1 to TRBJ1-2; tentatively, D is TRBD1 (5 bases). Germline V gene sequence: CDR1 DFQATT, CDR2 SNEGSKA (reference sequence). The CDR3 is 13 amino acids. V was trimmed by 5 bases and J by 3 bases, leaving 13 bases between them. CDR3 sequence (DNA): TGCAGTGCTGTCGAGCGAGGGGACTATGGCTACACCTTC. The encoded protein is CSAVERGDYGYTF.

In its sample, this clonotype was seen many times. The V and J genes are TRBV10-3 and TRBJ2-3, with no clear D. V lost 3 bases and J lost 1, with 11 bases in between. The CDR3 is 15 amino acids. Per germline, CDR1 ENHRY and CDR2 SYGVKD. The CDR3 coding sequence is TGTGCCATCAGTGATCTGCAGGACCGCACAGATACGCAGTATTTT. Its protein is CAISDLQDRTDTQYF.

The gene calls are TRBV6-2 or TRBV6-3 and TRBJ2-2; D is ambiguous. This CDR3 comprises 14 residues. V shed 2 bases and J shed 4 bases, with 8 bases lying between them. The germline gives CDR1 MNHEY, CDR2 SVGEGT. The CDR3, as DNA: TGTGCCAGCAGTTACAACAGACCCACCGGGGAGCTGTTTTTT. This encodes CASSYNRPTGELFF.

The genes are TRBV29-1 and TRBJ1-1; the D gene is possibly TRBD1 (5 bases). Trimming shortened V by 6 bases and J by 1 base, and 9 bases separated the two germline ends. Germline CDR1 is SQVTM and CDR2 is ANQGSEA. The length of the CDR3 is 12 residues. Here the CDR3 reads CSVETGNTEAFF. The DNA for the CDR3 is TGCAGCGTCGAAACAGGGAACACTGAAGCTTTCTTT.

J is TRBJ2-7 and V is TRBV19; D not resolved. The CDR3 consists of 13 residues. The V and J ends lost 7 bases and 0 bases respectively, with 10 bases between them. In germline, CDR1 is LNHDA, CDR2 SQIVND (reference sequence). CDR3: CASNPGASYEQYF. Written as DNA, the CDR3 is TGTGCCAGTAATCCAGGAGCCTCCTACGAGCAGTACTTC.